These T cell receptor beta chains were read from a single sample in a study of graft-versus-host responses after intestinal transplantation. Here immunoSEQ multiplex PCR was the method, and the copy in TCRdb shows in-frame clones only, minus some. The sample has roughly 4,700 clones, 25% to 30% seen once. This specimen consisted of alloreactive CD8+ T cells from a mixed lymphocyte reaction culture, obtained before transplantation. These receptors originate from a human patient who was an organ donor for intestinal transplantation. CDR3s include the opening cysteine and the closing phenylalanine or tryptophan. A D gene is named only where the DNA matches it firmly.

cdr3_aa: CASTGSRGGRETQYF; j_call: TRBJ2-5; cdr3_length: 15; d_call: TRBD2; v_call: TRBV6-6
cdr3_aa: CASSRDTDYNEQFF; j_call: TRBJ2-1; cdr3_length: 14; d_call: .; v_call: TRBV6-6
cdr3_aa: CASSSQGVWYNSPLHF; j_call: TRBJ1-6; cdr3_length: 16; d_call: TRBD1; v_call: TRBV5-6
cdr3_aa: CASSLYWTGGNTGELFF; j_call: TRBJ2-2; cdr3_length: 17; d_call: TRBD1; v_call: TRBV27
cdr3_aa: CASSYPSTDTQYF; j_call: TRBJ2-3; cdr3_length: 13; d_call: .; v_call: TRBV6-6
cdr3_aa: CASKQHTQYF; j_call: TRBJ2-3; cdr3_length: 10; d_call: .; v_call: TRBV30
cdr3_aa: CASSYRLEMNEAFF; j_call: TRBJ1-1; cdr3_length: 14; d_call: .; v_call: TRBV6-5
cdr3_aa: CASSSTPKDTEAFF; j_call: TRBJ1-1; cdr3_length: 14; d_call: .; v_call: TRBV7-3
cdr3_aa: CASSQVGGTGELFF; j_call: TRBJ2-2; cdr3_length: 14; d_call: .; v_call: TRBV4-1
cdr3_aa: CASSESVSRSYNEQFF; j_call: TRBJ2-1; cdr3_length: 16; d_call: .; v_call: TRBV2
cdr3_aa: CASSLAPPGMVNNEQFF; j_call: TRBJ2-1; cdr3_length: 17; d_call: .; v_call: TRBV5-5
cdr3_aa: CASSLTRGLETQYF; j_call: TRBJ2-5; cdr3_length: 14; d_call: TRBD1; v_call: TRBV7-2
cdr3_aa: CASSIRPGDNQPQHF; j_call: TRBJ1-5; cdr3_length: 15; d_call: .; v_call: TRBV5-6
cdr3_aa: CASSTRSGEGLAAPEHAELLQYF; j_call: TRBJ2-3; cdr3_length: 23; d_call: TRBD2; v_call: TRBV19
cdr3_aa: CASSSIGGNYNEQFF; j_call: TRBJ2-1; cdr3_length: 15; d_call: TRBD2; v_call: TRBV6-6
cdr3_aa: CASSFLGWGVEKLFF; j_call: TRBJ1-4; cdr3_length: 15; d_call: .; v_call: TRBV27
cdr3_aa: CASSPGPGGQETQYF; j_call: TRBJ2-5; cdr3_length: 15; d_call: TRBD2; v_call: TRBV5-4
cdr3_aa: CASSSFRGTFTDTQYF; j_call: TRBJ2-3; cdr3_length: 16; d_call: .; v_call: TRBV5-1
cdr3_aa: CASSEGTGTGVRPQHF; j_call: TRBJ1-5; cdr3_length: 16; d_call: TRBD1; v_call: TRBV2
cdr3_aa: CASSSPDRESDSDLEGYTF; j_call: TRBJ1-2; cdr3_length: 19; d_call: .; v_call: TRBV4-2
cdr3_aa: CASSFLQQDTQYF; j_call: TRBJ2-3; cdr3_length: 13; d_call: .; v_call: TRBV6-1
cdr3_aa: CASSLDTSNYGYTF; j_call: TRBJ1-2; cdr3_length: 14; d_call: .; v_call: TRBV11-2
cdr3_aa: CASSPHQTGSDYGYTF; j_call: TRBJ1-2; cdr3_length: 16; d_call: TRBD1; v_call: TRBV7-4
cdr3_aa: CSVELDRGRFF; j_call: TRBJ1-4; cdr3_length: 11; d_call: TRBD1; v_call: TRBV29-1
cdr3_aa: CASGLSGLASTDTQYF; j_call: TRBJ2-3; cdr3_length: 16; d_call: TRBD2; v_call: TRBV12-5
cdr3_aa: CASSIQGSSYNEQFF; j_call: TRBJ2-1; cdr3_length: 15; d_call: .; v_call: TRBV19
cdr3_aa: CASSSGTRRPSEQFF; j_call: TRBJ2-1; cdr3_length: 15; d_call: TRBD2; v_call: TRBV5-8
cdr3_aa: CASSLNGGAPYNEQFF; j_call: TRBJ2-1; cdr3_length: 16; d_call: TRBD2; v_call: TRBV28
cdr3_aa: CASSSYQGDTQYF; j_call: TRBJ2-3; cdr3_length: 13; d_call: .; v_call: TRBV7-7
cdr3_aa: CASSELAGGRETQYF; j_call: TRBJ2-5; cdr3_length: 15; d_call: TRBD2; v_call: TRBV6-1
cdr3_aa: CASSGQAPETQYF; j_call: TRBJ2-5; cdr3_length: 13; d_call: .; v_call: TRBV2
cdr3_aa: CASSVGVATRTDTQYF; j_call: TRBJ2-3; cdr3_length: 16; d_call: .; v_call: TRBV9
cdr3_aa: CASSQVTGGILESEQFF; j_call: TRBJ2-1; cdr3_length: 17; d_call: TRBD1; v_call: TRBV4-1
cdr3_aa: CASSQPNRDYYGYTF; j_call: TRBJ1-2; cdr3_length: 15; d_call: .; v_call: TRBV4-3
cdr3_aa: CATSRDTSGGTDTQYF; j_call: TRBJ2-3; cdr3_length: 16; d_call: TRBD2; v_call: TRBV15
cdr3_aa: CASSPRPDRNSGYTF; j_call: TRBJ1-2; cdr3_length: 15; d_call: .; v_call: TRBV7-2
cdr3_aa: CASSSHRQETQYF; j_call: TRBJ2-5; cdr3_length: 13; d_call: .; v_call: TRBV2
cdr3_aa: CASSLAGGAPYNEQFF; j_call: TRBJ2-1; cdr3_length: 16; d_call: TRBD2; v_call: TRBV28
cdr3_aa: CASSLVRQVEVVRRYTF; j_call: TRBJ1-2; cdr3_length: 17; d_call: .; v_call: TRBV5-1
cdr3_aa: CASSQGQGAYEKLFF; j_call: TRBJ1-4; cdr3_length: 15; d_call: TRBD1; v_call: TRBV4-1
cdr3_aa: CATSREGGGGEQFF; j_call: TRBJ2-1; cdr3_length: 14; d_call: .; v_call: TRBV15
cdr3_aa: CSALDRESYNEQFF; j_call: TRBJ2-1; cdr3_length: 14; d_call: TRBD1; v_call: TRBV29-1
cdr3_aa: CASSLFAGTPQETQYF; j_call: TRBJ2-5; cdr3_length: 16; d_call: .; v_call: TRBV7-6
cdr3_aa: CASSYGAVGGYTF; j_call: TRBJ1-2; cdr3_length: 13; d_call: .; v_call: TRBV6-5
cdr3_aa: CASSQGLVNTEAFF; j_call: TRBJ1-1; cdr3_length: 14; d_call: .; v_call: TRBV4-1
cdr3_aa: CASSQVLQGGYNEQFF; j_call: TRBJ2-1; cdr3_length: 16; d_call: .; v_call: TRBV4-3
cdr3_aa: CASSPAWRTVLGDYGYTF; j_call: TRBJ1-2; cdr3_length: 18; d_call: .; v_call: TRBV28
cdr3_aa: CATEEGRHPVTSTDTQYF; j_call: TRBJ2-3; cdr3_length: 18; d_call: .; v_call: TRBV10-3
cdr3_aa: CASSLTPGVVGYTF; j_call: TRBJ1-2; cdr3_length: 14; d_call: .; v_call: TRBV6-4
cdr3_aa: CAWVPTGGGGYTF; j_call: TRBJ1-2; cdr3_length: 13; d_call: TRBD1; v_call: TRBV30
cdr3_aa: CASSERTGTLSSGELFF; j_call: TRBJ2-2; cdr3_length: 17; d_call: TRBD1; v_call: TRBV5-1
cdr3_aa: CAWSGGAGDNEQFF; j_call: TRBJ2-1; cdr3_length: 14; d_call: TRBD2; v_call: TRBV30
cdr3_aa: CAWSWTSGSTDTQYF; j_call: TRBJ2-3; cdr3_length: 15; d_call: TRBD2; v_call: TRBV30
cdr3_aa: CASSEWAGNSNQPQHF; j_call: TRBJ1-5; cdr3_length: 16; d_call: .; v_call: TRBV6-1
cdr3_aa: CASSPLTSGTAQRGTQYF; j_call: TRBJ2-5; cdr3_length: 18; d_call: .; v_call: TRBV7-9